This passage covers 23 T cell receptor beta chains from one sample sequenced in a study of T cell responses to AZD1222 COVID-19 vaccine. Data came from immunoSEQ multiplex PCR; TCRdb stores just in-frame clones and leaves some out. This table holds tens of thousands of clones, approximately 79% found once. The sequencing here drew on peripheral blood, taken on day 0 of MenACWY control vaccination. The source of these receptors is an adult in good health.

The rearrangement joins TRBV4-1 to TRBJ1-5; no reliable D call. There are 13 residues in the CDR3. CDR1 and CDR2 from the germline V gene are MGHRA and YSYEKL. V lost 3 bases to trimming and J lost 7 bases, with 10 bases between them. The CDR3 bases are TGCGCCAGCAGCCACTCGCCGGCCCAGCCCCAGCATTTT. This sequence encodes CASSHSPAQPQHF.

Notes on this clone: Other DNA variants within this sample encode the same CDR3. This CDR3 reads CAWSVGSGANVLTF. Written as DNA, the CDR3 is TGTGCCTGGAGTGTAGGCTCTGGGGCCAACGTCCTGACTTTC. The J gene is TRBJ2-6, the V gene TRBV30; D not certain. Germline assignment: CDR1 GTSNPN and CDR2 SVGIG (reference sequence). The CDR3 totals 14 residues. Trimming left V 0 bases short and J 0 bases short, with 3 bases between.

This clone was counted a single time. The gene calls are TRBV18 and TRBJ1-4; weak D call: TRBD1 (5 bases). CDR1 and CDR2 (germline): KGHSH, LQKENI. The CDR3 is made up of 15 amino acids. The germline V and J ends were trimmed by 4 bases and 3 bases, with 12 bases remaining between them. The CDR3 coding sequence is TGTGCCAGCTCACTTGTCACAGGAGCTAATGAAAAACTGTTTTTT. It is translated as CASSLVTGANEKLFF.

The chain combines TRBV12-5 with TRBJ1-1; D not resolved. CDR3 size: 14 residues. Germline assignment: CDR1 LGHNT and CDR2 FRNRAP. The CDR3 spells CASTAGRRSGEAFF. CDR3 sequence (DNA): TGTGCCTCCACAGCCGGGAGAAGGTCAGGTGAAGCTTTCTTT.

The chain joins TRBV29-1 to TRBJ2-5; TRBD1 aligns across 7 bases. The CDR3 is 15 amino acids. J gave up 1 base and V 3 bases, and 8 bases lay outside the gene matches. Per germline, CDR1 SQVTM and CDR2 ANQGSEA. CDR3: CSVDVTRGIQETQYF. CDR3 coding DNA: TGCAGCGTTGATGTGACCAGGGGGATCCAAGAGACCCAGTACTTC.

The gene calls are TRBV4-1 and TRBJ1-1; 7 bases line up with TRBD1. Trimming removed 4 bases from V and 1 base from J; junction bases left unmatched: 3. This CDR3 contains 14 residues. CDR1 is MGHRA and CDR2 is YSYEKL in the germline V gene. The CDR3 DNA is TGCGCCAGCAGCCGCGGACAGGAGAACACTGAAGCTTTCTTT. It translates to CASSRGQENTEAFF.

The chain links TRBV29-1 to TRBJ2-1, with D perhaps matching TRBD1 (5 bases). The CDR3 has 14 amino acids. In germline, CDR1 is SQVTM, CDR2 ANQGSEA. Trimming stripped 2 bases from V and 6 bases from J, with 14 bases between. CDR3 sequence (DNA): TGCAGCGTTGAATCACCAGGGCAGGTCAATGAGCAGTTCTTC. Its protein product is CSVESPGQVNEQFF.

This clone turned up a few times. V usage is TRBV28 and J usage is TRBJ1-6, with D unresolved. Trimming left V 10 bases short and J 9 bases short, with 19 bases between. The CDR3 sequence is 14 residues long. Germline values: CDR1 MDHEN, CDR2 SYDVKM. The CDR3 nucleotides are TGTGCCATCCTGGAGGACGGCGAAGGTTCACCCCTCCACTTT. Amino acids: CAILEDGEGSPLHF.

This rearrangement joins TRBV5-1 to TRBJ2-2; the match to TRBD1 covers 8 bases. The CDR3 covers 16 residues. The trim removed 1 base at V and 4 bases at J, leaving 6 bases unmatched. Germline CDR1 SGHRS, CDR2 YFSETQ. DNA of the CDR3: TGCGCCAGCAGCTTGACCCCCAGGGGGCTCACCGGGGAGCTGTTTTTT. Protein product: CASSLTPRGLTGELFF.

Concerning this clone itself: A much larger clonotype is one base distant, so this may be a read error. The chain carries TRBV3-1 (or the pseudogene TRBV3-2) and TRBJ2-2, with 9 bases identical to TRBD2. The CDR3 totals 15 residues. CDR1 and CDR2 from the germline V gene are LGHDT and YNNKEL (reference sequence). This CDR3 reads CARSPGAGGGGELFF. In nucleotides, the CDR3 is TGTGCCCGCAGCCCCGGGGCGGGGGGGGGCGGGGAGCTGTTTTTT.

The chain employs TRBV30 and TRBJ1-5; D uncertain. There are 16 residues in the CDR3. The germline gives CDR1 GTSNPN, CDR2 SVGIG (reference sequence). V gave up 1 base and J gave up 3 bases, with 16 bases separating them. CDR3 nucleotides: TGTGCCTGGAGTGACGGACCTAACCCCCTCAATCAGCCCCAGCATTTT. This sequence encodes CAWSDGPNPLNQPQHF.

Only a few counts were recorded for this clone. The chain joins TRBV28 to TRBJ2-6; 7 nucleotides agree with TRBD1. The CDR3 has 17 amino acids. The germline V gene encodes CDR1 MDHEN and CDR2 SYDVKM. The ends lost 7 bases at V and 5 bases at J; junction bases unmatched: 14. Written as DNA, the CDR3 is TGTGCCAGCACTACGACAGGGCGTGCGCTCAGGGCCAACGTCCTGACTTTC. It translates to CASTTTGRALRANVLTF.

The chain uses TRBV7-9 and TRBJ2-2; D may be TRBD1 (7 bases). The CDR3 has 16 residues. The germline V gene has CDR1 SEHNR and CDR2 FQNEAQ (reference sequence). V was shortened by 1 base and J by 6 bases, with 15 bases between the two germline ends. CDR3: CASSLVGGGNAGELFF. In DNA form, the CDR3 reads TGTGCCAGCAGCTTAGTTGGAGGGGGCAACGCCGGGGAGCTGTTTTTT.

The gene calls are TRBV3-1 (or the pseudogene TRBV3-2) and TRBJ2-1; 12 nucleotides match TRBD2. This CDR3 is 19 amino acids long. Germline V gene lookup returns CDR1 LGHDT and CDR2 YNNKEL (reference sequence). Germline trimming cut 2 bases from V and 4 bases from J; bases unmatched to any gene: 12. CDR3 loop: CASSQLDPSGGAPYNEQFF. The DNA of the CDR3 is TGTGCCAGCAGCCAACTCGACCCTAGCGGGGGGGCACCGTACAATGAGCAGTTCTTC.

V gene TRBV2 combines with J gene TRBJ1-1; D not certain. V was pared by 6 bases and J by 1 base, with 15 bases between. The CDR3 sequence is 15 residues long. CDR1 is SNHLY, CDR2 FYNNEI, per germline. The CDR3 DNA sequence: TGTGCCAGCAGACCCCAATTGCCAGAGAACACTGAAGCTTTCTTT. Its protein is CASRPQLPENTEAFF. The complete variable domain, with remaining parts taken from reference TRBV2 and TRBJ1-1, reads EPEVTQTPSHQVTQMGQEVILRCVPISNHLYFYWYRQILGQKVEFLVSFYNNEISEKSEIFDDQFSVERPDGSNFTLKIRSTKLEDSAMYFCASRPQLPENTEAFFGQGTRLTVV.

The genes are TRBV6-5 and TRBJ2-1; 11 bases are a match to TRBD2. V shed 10 bases and J 11 bases; nucleotides not matched to a gene: 13. CDR1 is MNHEY and CDR2 is SVGAGI in the germline V gene. The CDR3 runs to 14 residues. CDR3 loop: CATLLAGGPSQQFF. In DNA, the CDR3 is TGTGCCACTCTGCTAGCGGGAGGACCAAGCCAGCAGTTCTTC.

This sequence joins TRBV19 and TRBJ2-7; no firm D call. This CDR3 has 16 amino acids. Germline V lookup: CDR1 LNHDA, CDR2 SQIVND (reference sequence). V dropped 3 bases and J dropped 1 base, with 16 bases sitting between them. For the CDR3, the DNA is TGTGCCAGTAGTATTCGGGCCTCACTCCCATCCTACGAGCAGTACTTC. The encoded protein is CASSIRASLPSYEQYF. The full variable domain, its missing parts supplied by reference TRBV19 and TRBJ2-7, is DGGITQSPKYLFRKEGQNVTLSCEQNLNHDAMYWYRQDPGQGLRLIYYSQIVNDFQKGDIAEGYSVSREKKESFPLTVTSAQKNPTAFYLCASSIRASLPSYEQYFGPGTRLTVT.

This chain uses TRBV3-1 (or the pseudogene TRBV3-2) with TRBJ2-1, with TRBD2 matching over 8 bases. The CDR3 sequence is 14 residues long. J gave up 4 bases and V 8 bases, and 7 bases lay outside the gene matches. CDR1 is LGHDT and CDR2 is YNNKEL in the germline V gene (reference sequence). In DNA form, the CDR3 reads TGTGCCAGCCGACGGGGGGGGTCTTACAATGAGCAGTTCTTC. Its protein product is CASRRGGSYNEQFF.

This clone was seen once. The germline gene is not matched at one end of the junction; a read error may be the cause. The V gene is TRBV5-1, the J gene TRBJ2-6; maybe TRBD1 (6 bases). CDR1 and CDR2 (germline): SGHRS, YFSETQ. The CDR3 has 16 residues. CDR3: CASTLGAGSGANVLTF. The CDR3 region has the DNA TGCGCCAGCACCTTGGGGGCGGGCTCTGGGGCCAACGTCCTGACTTTC. Drawing the rest from reference TRBV5-1 and TRBJ2-6, the complete variable domain is KAGVTQTPRYLIKTRGQQVTLSCSPISGHRSVSWYQQTPGQGLQFLFEYFSETQRNKGNFPGRFSGRQFSNSRSEMNVSTLELGDSALYLCASTLGAGSGANVLTFGAGSRLTVL.

The V call is TRBV11-2, the J call TRBJ1-6; TRBD1 aligns across 7 bases. Looked up from germline, CDR1 is SGHAT and CDR2 is FQNNGV. There are 16 residues in the CDR3. The ends lost 5 bases at V and 2 bases at J; junction bases unmatched: 6. The CDR3 region has the DNA TGTGCCAGCAGCCCGGGACAGCCAACCTATAATTCACCCCTCCACTTT. It codes for CASSPGQPTYNSPLHF.

The chain is built from TRBV11-3 and TRBJ2-3; TRBD1 or TRBD2 may be the D gene (5 bases each). The V gene lost 4 bases and the J gene lost 5 bases, with 13 bases spanning the gap. The length of the CDR3 is 14 residues. Germline V gene sequence: CDR1 SGHNT, CDR2 YENEEA. The CDR3 sequence is CASSSGALKDTQYF. The CDR3 region has the DNA TGTGCCAGCAGCTCCGGGGCCCTAAAAGATACGCAGTATTTT.

This clone was seen a few times. The chain combines TRBV24-1 with TRBJ1-1; D not certain. Trimming left V 0 bases short and J 7 bases short, with 8 bases between. Germline V lookup: CDR1 KGHDR, CDR2 SFDVKD. The CDR3 runs to 13 residues. The CDR3: CATSDLVSGEAFF. The CDR3, as DNA: TGTGCCACCAGTGATTTGGTTTCCGGTGAAGCTTTCTTT.

The rearrangement joins TRBV5-1 to TRBJ2-1; 10 bases agree with TRBD1. Germline CDR1 is SGHRS and CDR2 is YFSETQ. CDR3 size: 16 residues. After removal of 4 bases from V and 5 bases from J, the junction contained 9 bases not matched to a gene. DNA for the CDR3: TGCGCCAGCAGCCTCTCCGGGGGACAGGGGAACAATGAGCAGTTCTTC. As protein: CASSLSGGQGNNEQFF.